Below, 7 T cell receptor beta chains from the same sample are listed, as sequenced in a study of cytomegalovirus exposure and HLA in healthy donors. Profiled with immunoSEQ multiplex PCR; TCRdb holds only in-frame clones, not every one. Of 55,000 to 65,000 clones in the sample, 95% were seen once. What was sequenced was PBMCs. The receptors originated from a woman between 18 and 29 years old in good health and CMV-seropositive.

The V call is TRBV30, the J call TRBJ2-7; no reliable D call. In germline, CDR1 is GTSNPN, CDR2 SVGIG (reference sequence). Trimming stripped 2 bases from V and 7 bases from J, with 12 bases between. The CDR3 consists of 12 residues. The CDR3 loop reads CAWSLIGEEQYF. The CDR3 DNA reads TGTGCCTGGAGTCTCATCGGAGAGGAGCAGTACTTC.

The chain is built from TRBV13 and TRBJ1-1, with 7 bases matching TRBD1. This CDR3 spans 13 amino acids. V lost 3 bases, J lost 4 bases, and 2 bases stayed unmatched. The germline V gene has CDR1 PRHDT and CDR2 FYEKMQ (reference sequence). CDR3 bases: TGTGCCAGCAGCTTCGACAGGGCCACTGAAGCTTTCTTT. Translation: CASSFDRATEAFF. Full variable domain (missing parts from reference TRBV13 and TRBJ1-1): AAGVIQSPRHLIKEKRETATLKCYPIPRHDTVYWYQQGPGQDPQFLISFYEKMQSDKGSIPDRFSAQQFSDYHSELNMSSLELGDSALYFCASSFDRATEAFFGQGTRLTVV.

The CDR3 DNA reads as TGTGCCAGCAGGGATGGACAGGGGGACACCGGGGAGCTGTTTTTT. Translated, it gives CASRDGQGDTGELFF. This chain uses TRBV6-1 with TRBJ2-2; 10 bases map to TRBD1. The germline gives CDR1 MNHNS, CDR2 SASEGT. After removal of 6 bases from V and 3 bases from J, the junction contained 4 bases not matched to a gene. This CDR3 is 15 amino acids long.

The V gene is TRBV15, the J gene TRBJ2-7; D may be TRBD1 (7 bases). The V end was cut by 8 bases, the J end by 5 bases, with 13 bases between. Germline-derived CDR1 and CDR2 are LNHNV and YYDKDF (reference sequence). This CDR3 is built from 12 residues. CDR3 sequence reads: CATGSGGHEQYF. CDR3 in DNA: TGTGCCACCGGTTCAGGGGGGCACGAGCAGTACTTC. The whole variable domain, filled in from reference TRBV15 and TRBJ2-7, reads DAMVIQNPRYQVTQFGKPVTLSCSQTLNHNVMYWYQQKSSQAPKLLFHYYDKDFNNEADTPDNFQSRRPNTSFCFLDIRSPGLGDTAMYLCATGSGGHEQYFGPGTRLTVT.

The rearrangement links TRBV7-2 to TRBJ2-2; the match to TRBD2 covers 7 bases. Germline values: CDR1 SGHTA, CDR2 FQGNSA. The CDR3 is made up of 15 amino acids. The junction had 1 base not matched to a gene; V was cut back by 3 bases and J by 0 bases. The CDR3 bases are TGTGCCAGCAGCTTGGCGGGGGCGAACACCGGGGAGCTGTTTTTT. Translating gives CASSLAGANTGELFF.

V gene TRBV28 combines with J gene TRBJ2-1; a possible D gene is TRBD1 (5 bases). The CDR3 is 15 amino acids. V shed 3 bases and J shed 2 bases, with 11 bases lying between them. CDR1 is MDHEN, CDR2 SYDVKM, per germline. The CDR3 DNA follows: TGTGCCAGCAGTTTTGTGGACATTGCCTACAATGAGCAGTTCTTC. It specifies CASSFVDIAYNEQFF.

The V call is TRBV6-5, the J call TRBJ2-5; 7 bases match TRBD2. The CDR3 loop spans 13 amino acids. With V trimmed by 6 bases and J by 1 base, 2 bases remained unmatched. CDR1 MNHEY and CDR2 SVGAGI come from the germline V gene. The CDR3 sequence is CASSTSVQETQYF. The CDR3 DNA reads TGTGCCAGCAGCACTAGCGTCCAAGAGACCCAGTACTTC.